These 24 T cell receptor beta chains were sequenced from one sample in a study of response to subunit inactivated influenza vaccine. TCRdb itself ran the RT-PCR reads through MiXCR, one entry per CDR3 protein. Found here are some 500,000 distinct CDR3 sequences, approximately 15% of them singletons; the top ten hold roughly 3.1%. The specimen comprised CD4+ T cells sorted from PBMCs, sampled roughly 24 months after vaccination. These receptors were obtained from a man aged 45 to 70 who received an inactivated influenza vaccine.

The table lists this clonotype with a count of one. The chain uses TRBV7-6 and TRBJ2-1; 7 positions agree with TRBD1. CDR3 length: 15 amino acids. After removal of 3 bases from V and 1 base from J, the junction contained 3 bases not matched to a gene. CDR1 SGHVS and CDR2 FNYEAQ come from the germline V gene. CDR3 residues: CASSLTGKSYNEQFF. The CDR3 bases are TGTGCCAGCAGCTTGACAGGGAAGTCCTACAATGAGCAGTTCTTC.

Only a few counts were recorded for this clonotype. This chain links TRBV4-3 with TRBJ2-7, with 9 nucleotides matching TRBD2. The J segment lost 2 bases and the V segment lost 0 bases, leaving 2 bases of the junction unmatched. Germline V gene lookup returns CDR1 LGHNA and CDR2 YSLEER. This CDR3 has 15 residues. The CDR3 sequence: CASSQDLAGAYEQYF. The CDR3 nucleotides are TGCGCCAGCAGCCAAGATTTAGCGGGGGCCTACGAGCAGTACTTC.

This rearrangement joins TRBV10-1 to TRBJ2-4, with a tentative D call TRBD2 (5 bases). The CDR3 sequence is 16 residues long. CDR1 and CDR2 from the germline V gene are WNHNN and SYGVQD (reference sequence). The germline V and J ends were trimmed by 3 bases and 0 bases, with 12 bases remaining between them. This CDR3 is CASSDWAGLAKNIQYF. CDR3 bases: TGCGCCAGCAGTGATTGGGCGGGTTTAGCCAAAAACATTCAGTACTTC.

This clonotype was detected a few times. This sequence joins TRBV4-1 and TRBJ1-2; D not certain. Trimming left V 4 bases short and J 2 bases short, with 14 bases between. Germline-derived CDR1 and CDR2 are MGHRA and YSYEKL. The CDR3 spans 15 residues. In DNA form, the CDR3 reads TGCGCCAGCAGCCGTCACCAGGCTTTCAACTATGGCTACACCTTC. Amino acid sequence: CASSRHQAFNYGYTF.

This clonotype was seen a few times. The chain carries TRBV20-1 and TRBJ2-7; no definite D call. Trimming left V 5 bases short and J 4 bases short, with 12 bases between. The CDR3 consists of 12 residues. The germline CDR1 and CDR2 sequences are DFQATT and SNEGSKA (reference sequence). CDR3 region: CSAANTGYEQYF. The CDR3 region has the DNA TGCAGTGCTGCCAACACCGGGTACGAGCAGTACTTC.

This clonotype has only a few counts. The rearrangement joins TRBV5-1 to TRBJ2-5; 9 positions agree with TRBD1. Germline V gives CDR1 SGHRS, CDR2 YFSETQ. Trimming removed 4 bases from V and 5 bases from J; junction bases left unmatched: 9. The CDR3 runs to 15 residues. CDR3 bases: TGCGCCAGCAGCCCGGACAGGGGTCGTGGCGAGACCCAGTACTTC. Protein: CASSPDRGRGETQYF.

The rearrangement joins TRBV6-2 or TRBV6-3 to TRBJ2-1; 8 bases are a match to TRBD1. The germline gives CDR1 MNHEY, CDR2 SVGEGT. CDR3 length: 15 amino acids. The ends lost 2 bases at V and 7 bases at J; junction bases unmatched: 7. The CDR3 spells CASSYVRTGLNEQFF. The CDR3 DNA sequence: TGTGCCAGCAGTTACGTACGGACAGGGCTTAATGAGCAGTTCTTC.

This clonotype came up a few times. J is TRBJ1-3 and V is TRBV29-1, with unresolved D. V was trimmed by 5 bases and J by 2 bases, leaving 10 bases between them. CDR3 length equals 13 residues. Germline V CDR1 and CDR2: SQVTM, ANQGSEA. The CDR3 reads CSVLLTPGNTIYF. Written as DNA, the CDR3 is TGCAGCGTTCTTTTGACTCCTGGAAACACCATATATTTT.

This clonotype was found a few times. The chain has TRBV20-1 and TRBJ2-3, with TRBD2 matching 7 bases. This CDR3 spans 14 amino acids. The trim removed 1 base at V and 5 bases at J, leaving 6 bases unmatched. Germline CDR1 is DFQATT and CDR2 is SNEGSKA (reference sequence). CDR3 in DNA: TGCAGTGCTAGAGGCACTAGCGCCGTAGATACGCAGTATTTT. Translating gives CSARGTSAVDTQYF.

As concerns this clonotype: At one end the junction does not follow the germline gene, possibly because of a read error. The chain links TRBV4-3 to TRBJ1-2; a weak D match, TRBD1 (5 bases). In germline, CDR1 is LGHNA, CDR2 YSLEER. This CDR3 spans 15 amino acids. CDR3 in amino acids: CASSQVWGNNYGYTF. CDR3 DNA sequence: TGCGCCAGCAGTCAAGTTTGGGGGAATAACTATGGCTACACCTTC.

In its sample, this clonotype was seen a few times. The chain uses TRBV25-1 and TRBJ2-7, with 8 bases that match TRBD1. Germline CDR1 is MGHDK and CDR2 is SYGVNS. The V gene end was trimmed by 5 bases and the J gene end by 1 base; junction bases not matched to a gene: 16. CDR3 length equals 18 residues. The CDR3 protein is CASSPREQGGFRSYEQYF. In DNA form, the CDR3 reads TGTGCCAGCAGTCCCCGGGAACAGGGGGGATTCCGATCCTACGAGCAGTACTTC.

J is TRBJ2-2 and V is TRBV6-1, with TRBD1 as a possible D gene (7 bases). Trimming pared 7 bases from V and 4 bases from J, leaving 13 bases between. CDR1 MNHNS and CDR2 SASEGT come from the germline V gene. The CDR3 consists of 14 residues. For the CDR3, the DNA is TGTGCCAGCAATCGACAGGGAGGCACCGGGGAGCTGTTTTTT. Residues: CASNRQGGTGELFF.

The chain uses TRBV7-3 and TRBJ1-4; D ambiguous. The germline V and J ends were trimmed by 0 bases and 0 bases, with 5 bases remaining between them. From germline, CDR1 is SGHTA and CDR2 FQGTGA. The CDR3 is made up of 15 amino acids. The CDR3 bases are TGTGCCAGCAGCTTAACGGCCGCAACTAATGAAAAACTGTTTTTT. Amino acids: CASSLTAATNEKLFF.

The chain carries TRBV7-2 and TRBJ1-5; D gene ambiguous. The CDR3 is made up of 12 amino acids. Germline V CDR1 and CDR2: SGHTA, FQGNSA. V was clipped by 4 bases and J by 10 bases, with 11 bases between them. DNA for the CDR3: TGTGCCAGCAGCTCGGCCTTGGTACCCCAGCATTTT. It yields the protein CASSSALVPQHF.

This clonotype was observed a few times. The J gene is TRBJ1-1, the V gene TRBV9; no reliable D call. CDR3 length equals 15 residues. Germline loops: CDR1 SGDLS, CDR2 YYNGEE. Trimming took 4 bases from V and 5 from J, leaving 18 bases between them. The CDR3 loop reads CASSLSGYKSTEAFF. Written as DNA, the CDR3 is TGTGCCAGCAGCCTTAGTGGATACAAGTCGACTGAAGCTTTCTTT.

The V and J genes are TRBV6-2 or TRBV6-3 and TRBJ2-5, with TRBD1 matching 8 bases. The CDR3 spans 13 residues. Germline trimming cut 4 bases from V and 11 bases from J; bases unmatched to any gene: 9. Germline V lookup: CDR1 MNHEY, CDR2 SVGEGT. This CDR3 is CASSSNKDRAQYF. The CDR3 DNA reads TGTGCCAGCAGTTCAAACAAGGACAGGGCTCAGTACTTC.

The rearrangement joins TRBV9 to TRBJ2-1, with D maybe TRBD1 (5 bases). The CDR3 contains 14 residues. From germline, CDR1 is SGDLS and CDR2 YYNGEE. V gave up 4 bases and J gave up 7 bases, with 15 bases separating them. The CDR3 is CASSTRTRWNEQFF. The CDR3, as DNA: TGTGCCAGCAGCACCCGGACAAGATGGAATGAGCAGTTCTTC. Supplemented by reference TRBV9 and TRBJ2-1, the full variable domain reads DSGVTQTPKHLITATGQRVTLRCSPRSGDLSVYWYQQSLDQGLQFLIQYYNGEERAKGNILERFSAQQFPDLHSELNLSSLELGDSALYFCASSTRTRWNEQFFGPGTRLTVL.

The J gene is TRBJ1-5, the V gene TRBV4-1; TRBD1 matches at 9 bases. V lost 1 base and J lost 6; bases outside the gene matches: 16. The germline V gene encodes CDR1 MGHRA and CDR2 YSYEKL. The CDR3 has 19 residues. The CDR3 region has the DNA TGCGCCAGCAGCCAAGGTTATGTGAGTCGGACAGGGGTGGGTCAGCCCCAGCATTTT. It encodes CASSQGYVSRTGVGQPQHF.

This chain uses TRBV18 with TRBJ2-3; no clear D. The germline V gene encodes CDR1 KGHSH and CDR2 LQKENI. V dropped 1 base and J dropped 12 bases, with 11 bases sitting between them. This CDR3 is 12 amino acids long. CDR3 amino acids: CASSPQTYLQYF. The CDR3 DNA is TGTGCCAGCTCACCACAGACTTACCTACAGTATTTT. Full variable domain (rest looked up from reference TRBV18 and TRBJ2-3): NAGVMQNPRHLVRRRGQEARLRCSPMKGHSHVYWYRQLPEEGLKFMVYLQKENIIDESGMPKERFSAEFPKEGPSILRIQQVVRGDSAAYFCASSPQTYLQYFGPGTRLTVL.

The rearrangement joins TRBV4-3 to TRBJ1-2, with D perhaps TRBD1 (6 bases). V gave up 0 bases and J gave up 8 bases, with 10 bases separating them. The CDR3 is 13 amino acids. Germline V gives CDR1 LGHNA, CDR2 YSLEER. The CDR3 nucleotides read TGCGCCAGCAGCCAAGATTTAGGACAGGGCTACACCTTC. The encoded protein is CASSQDLGQGYTF.

This clonotype occurred many times. The V and J genes are TRBV5-1 and TRBJ1-6; 12 bases agree with TRBD1. This CDR3 is 15 amino acids long. The germline CDR1 and CDR2 sequences are SGHRS and YFSETQ. The V segment lost 4 bases and the J segment 17 bases; nucleotides outside the gene matches: 13. CDR3 region: CASSVGGTGGEFIHF. Written as DNA, the CDR3 is TGCGCCAGCAGCGTGGGCGGGACAGGGGGCGAATTTATCCACTTT.

The chain recombines TRBV28 with TRBJ2-3; perhaps TRBD2 as D (6 bases). The CDR3 covers 15 residues. Trimming left V 6 bases short and J 2 bases short, with 15 bases between. CDR1 is MDHEN and CDR2 is SYDVKM in the germline V gene. CDR3 in DNA: TGTGCCAGCAGCCCCGCGGGGTTAATCACAGATACGCAGTATTTT. Translation: CASSPAGLITDTQYF.

The V and J genes are TRBV4-3 and TRBJ2-5, with D perhaps being TRBD1 or TRBD2 (5 bases each). The CDR3 is made up of 14 amino acids. Trimming left V 0 bases short and J 4 bases short, with 9 bases between. The V gene's germline CDR1 is LGHNA and CDR2 YSLEER. CDR3 loop: CASSQDSGRETQYF. CDR3 nucleotides: TGCGCCAGCAGCCAAGATTCAGGGAGAGAGACCCAGTACTTC.

The chain is built from TRBV29-1 and TRBJ1-1, with D maybe TRBD1 (5 bases). This CDR3 contains 14 residues. CDR1 and CDR2 from the germline V gene are SQVTM and ANQGSEA. In DNA form, the CDR3 reads TGCAGTGGAAAGGAAGGCCTCGGGGGCACTGAAGCTTTCTTT. This gives the protein CSGKEGLGGTEAFF.